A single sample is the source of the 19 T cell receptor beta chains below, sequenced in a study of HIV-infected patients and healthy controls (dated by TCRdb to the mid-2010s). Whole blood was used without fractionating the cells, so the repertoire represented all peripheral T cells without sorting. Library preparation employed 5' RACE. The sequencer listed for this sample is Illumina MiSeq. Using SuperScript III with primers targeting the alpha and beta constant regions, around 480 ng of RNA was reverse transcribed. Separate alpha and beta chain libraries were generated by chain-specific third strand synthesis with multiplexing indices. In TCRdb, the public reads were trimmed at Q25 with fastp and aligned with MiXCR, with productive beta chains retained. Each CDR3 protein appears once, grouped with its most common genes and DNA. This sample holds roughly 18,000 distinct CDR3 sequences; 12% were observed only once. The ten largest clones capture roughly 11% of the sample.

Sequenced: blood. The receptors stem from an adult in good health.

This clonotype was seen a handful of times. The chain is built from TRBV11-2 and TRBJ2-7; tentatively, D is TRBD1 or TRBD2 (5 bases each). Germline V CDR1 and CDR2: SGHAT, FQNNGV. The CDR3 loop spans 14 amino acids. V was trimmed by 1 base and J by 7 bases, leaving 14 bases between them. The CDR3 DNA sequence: TGTGCCAGCAGCTTAGCTATAACGGGGCCTGAGCAGTACTTC. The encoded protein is CASSLAITGPEQYF.

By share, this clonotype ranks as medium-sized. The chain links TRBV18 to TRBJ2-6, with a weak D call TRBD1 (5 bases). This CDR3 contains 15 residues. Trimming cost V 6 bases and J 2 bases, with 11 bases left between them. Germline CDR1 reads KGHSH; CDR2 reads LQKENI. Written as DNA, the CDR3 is TGTGCCAGCTCGGCCAGGGTTCCTGGGGCCAACGTCCTGACTTTC. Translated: CASSARVPGANVLTF.

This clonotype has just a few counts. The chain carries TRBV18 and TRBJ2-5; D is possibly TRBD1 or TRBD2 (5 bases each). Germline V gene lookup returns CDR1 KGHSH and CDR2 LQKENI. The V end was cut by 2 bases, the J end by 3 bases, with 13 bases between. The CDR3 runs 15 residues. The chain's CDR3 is CASSPIEGSEETQYF. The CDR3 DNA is TGTGCCAGCTCACCAATCGAGGGGTCGGAAGAGACCCAGTACTTC.

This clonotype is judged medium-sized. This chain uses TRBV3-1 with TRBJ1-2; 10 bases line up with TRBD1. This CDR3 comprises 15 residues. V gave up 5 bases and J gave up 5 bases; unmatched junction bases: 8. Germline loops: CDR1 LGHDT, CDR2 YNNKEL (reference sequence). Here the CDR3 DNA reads TGTGCCAGCAGCGGAGGGACAGGGGAGAAGTATGGCTACACCTTC. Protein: CASSGGTGEKYGYTF.

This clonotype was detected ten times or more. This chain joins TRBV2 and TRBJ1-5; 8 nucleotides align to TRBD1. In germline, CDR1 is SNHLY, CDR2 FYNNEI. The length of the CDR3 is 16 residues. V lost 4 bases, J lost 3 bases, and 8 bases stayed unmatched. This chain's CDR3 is CASSVISTGVNQPQHF. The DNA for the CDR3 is TGTGCCAGCAGTGTGATCTCGACAGGGGTCAATCAGCCCCAGCATTTT. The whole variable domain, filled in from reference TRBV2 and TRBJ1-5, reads EPEVTQTPSHQVTQMGQEVILRCVPISNHLYFYWYRQILGQKVEFLVSFYNNEISEKSEIFDDQFSVERPDGSNFTLKIRSTKLEDSAMYFCASSVISTGVNQPQHFGDGTRLSIL.

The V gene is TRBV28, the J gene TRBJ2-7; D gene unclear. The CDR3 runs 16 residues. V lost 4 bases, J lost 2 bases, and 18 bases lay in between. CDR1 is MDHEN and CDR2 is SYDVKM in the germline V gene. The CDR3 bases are TGTGCCAGCAGTTCTTCCGGGTTGGGCATTGCCTACGAGCAGTACTTC. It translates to CASSSSGLGIAYEQYF.

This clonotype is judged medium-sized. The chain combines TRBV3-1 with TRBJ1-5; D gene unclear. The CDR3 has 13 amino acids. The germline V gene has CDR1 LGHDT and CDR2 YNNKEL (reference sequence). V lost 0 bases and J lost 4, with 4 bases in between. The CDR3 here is CASSQDLNQPQHF. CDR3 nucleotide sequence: TGTGCCAGCAGCCAAGATTTAAATCAGCCCCAGCATTTT. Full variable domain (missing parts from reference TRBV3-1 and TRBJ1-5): DTAVSQTPKYLVTQMGNDKSIKCEQNLGHDTMYWYKQDSKKFLKIMFSYNNKELIINETVPNRFSPKSPDKAHLNLHINSLELGDSAVYFCASSQDLNQPQHFGDGTRLSIL.

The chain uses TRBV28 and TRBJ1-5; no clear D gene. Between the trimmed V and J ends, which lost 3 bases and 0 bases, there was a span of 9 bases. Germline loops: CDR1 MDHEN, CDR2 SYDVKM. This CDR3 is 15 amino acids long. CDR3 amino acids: CASSFSKGSNQPQHF. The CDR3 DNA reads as TGTGCCAGCAGTTTTAGTAAGGGTAGCAATCAGCCCCAGCATTTT.

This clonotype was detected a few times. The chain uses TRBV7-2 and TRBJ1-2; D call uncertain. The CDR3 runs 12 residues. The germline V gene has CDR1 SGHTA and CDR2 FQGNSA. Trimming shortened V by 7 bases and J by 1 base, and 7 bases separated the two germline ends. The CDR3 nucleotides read TGTGCCAGCACGCAGAATAACTATGGCTACACCTTC. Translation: CASTQNNYGYTF.

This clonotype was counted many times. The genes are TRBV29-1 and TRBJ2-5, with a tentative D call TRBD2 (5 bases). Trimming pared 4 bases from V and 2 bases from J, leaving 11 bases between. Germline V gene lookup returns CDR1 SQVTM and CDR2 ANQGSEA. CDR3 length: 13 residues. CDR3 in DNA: TGCAGCGTTGGAAGCGGACCTCAAGAGACCCAGTACTTC. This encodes CSVGSGPQETQYF.

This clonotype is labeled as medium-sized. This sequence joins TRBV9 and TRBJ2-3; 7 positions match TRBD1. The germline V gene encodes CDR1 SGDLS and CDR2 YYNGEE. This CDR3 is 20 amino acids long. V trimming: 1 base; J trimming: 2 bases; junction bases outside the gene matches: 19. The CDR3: CASSVFFSDGTGQYTDTQYF. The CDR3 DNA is TGTGCCAGCAGCGTATTTTTTTCGGACGGCACGGGACAGTACACAGATACGCAGTATTTT.

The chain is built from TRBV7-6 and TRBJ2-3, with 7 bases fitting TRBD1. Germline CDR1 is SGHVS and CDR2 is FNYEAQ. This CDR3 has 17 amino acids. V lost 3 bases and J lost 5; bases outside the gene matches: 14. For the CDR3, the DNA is TGTGCCAGCAGCTTGACCCCAGGCACAGGGGCGGGAGATACGCAGTATTTT. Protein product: CASSLTPGTGAGDTQYF.

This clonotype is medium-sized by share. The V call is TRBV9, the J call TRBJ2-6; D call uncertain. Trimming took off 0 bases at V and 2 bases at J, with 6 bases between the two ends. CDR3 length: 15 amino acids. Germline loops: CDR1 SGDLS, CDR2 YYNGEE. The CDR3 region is CASSVGGTGANVLTF. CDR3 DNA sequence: TGTGCCAGCAGCGTAGGCGGTACTGGGGCCAACGTCCTGACTTTC.

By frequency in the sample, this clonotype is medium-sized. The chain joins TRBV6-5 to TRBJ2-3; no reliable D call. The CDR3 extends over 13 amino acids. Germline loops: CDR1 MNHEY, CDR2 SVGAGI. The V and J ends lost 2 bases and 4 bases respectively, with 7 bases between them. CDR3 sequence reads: CASSYDGSDTQYF. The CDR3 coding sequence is TGTGCCAGCAGTTACGACGGGTCAGATACGCAGTATTTT.

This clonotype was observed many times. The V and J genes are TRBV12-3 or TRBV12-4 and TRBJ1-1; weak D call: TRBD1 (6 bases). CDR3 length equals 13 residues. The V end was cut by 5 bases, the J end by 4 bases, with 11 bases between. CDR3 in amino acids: CASSAVGATEAFF. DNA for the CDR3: TGTGCCAGCAGTGCGGTGGGGGCCACTGAAGCTTTCTTT.

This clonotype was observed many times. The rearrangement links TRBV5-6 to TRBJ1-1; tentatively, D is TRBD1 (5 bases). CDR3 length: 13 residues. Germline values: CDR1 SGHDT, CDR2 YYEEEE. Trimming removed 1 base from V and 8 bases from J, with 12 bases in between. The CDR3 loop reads CASSLKGDREAFF. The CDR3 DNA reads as TGTGCCAGCAGCTTGAAAGGGGATAGGGAAGCTTTCTTT.

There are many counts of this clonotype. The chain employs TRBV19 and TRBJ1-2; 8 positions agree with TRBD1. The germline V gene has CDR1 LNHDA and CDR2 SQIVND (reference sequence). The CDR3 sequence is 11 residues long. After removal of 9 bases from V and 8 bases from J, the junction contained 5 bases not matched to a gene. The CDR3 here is CASTGGLGYTF. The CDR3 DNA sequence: TGTGCCAGCACAGGGGGTTTGGGCTACACCTTC.

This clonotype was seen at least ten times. The CDR3 reads CSGRTQSIETQYF. CDR3 DNA sequence: TGCAGCGGGCGGACCCAGAGTATCGAGACCCAGTACTTC. This rearrangement joins TRBV29-1 to TRBJ2-5, with unresolved D. The length of the CDR3 is 13 residues. V shed 7 bases and J shed 5 bases, with 17 bases lying between them. The germline V gene encodes CDR1 SQVTM and CDR2 ANQGSEA.

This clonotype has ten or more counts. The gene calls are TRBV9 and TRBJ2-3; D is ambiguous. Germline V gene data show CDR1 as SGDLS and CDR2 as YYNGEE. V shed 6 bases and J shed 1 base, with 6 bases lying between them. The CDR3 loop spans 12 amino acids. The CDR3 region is CASTYRTDTQYF. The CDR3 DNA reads TGTGCCAGCACCTACCGCACAGATACGCAGTATTTT.